This T cell receptor (beta chain) was captured in a study of vaccination and CD4 T cells after COVID-19. Study-level information: A median of 72 days (range 14 to 241) separated dose two from the taking of post-vaccine samples.

Time point indicated: late sampling 161 to 241 days after vaccination in a few convalescent patients. Noted treatment: approximately 9-day PBMC culture with coronavirus spike peptide pools or control peptides (ViraFEST assay). The assay that was used to sequence DNA from cultured CD4+ T cells was the Oncomine TCR Beta short-read assay. TCRdb reprocessed the PCR reads via MiXCR and lists one record per CDR3 protein. The data show tens of thousands of distinct CDR3 sequences, 36% seen once. With regard to this clonotype: Its matching antigen is unknown.

CDR1 is DFQATT and CDR2 is SNEGSKA in the germline V gene (reference sequence). V lost 4 bases, J lost 7 bases, and 9 bases stayed unmatched. The CDR3 runs 15 residues. The sequence was collected from a human donor who had recovered from COVID-19. The input for sequencing was CD4+ T cells from blood, cultured in vitro, taken about 7 months after SARS-CoV-2 vaccination. The J gene is TRBJ1-6, the V gene TRBV20-1, with TRBD1 matching over 8 bases. The CDR3 DNA sequence: TGCAGTGCTACAGTTCCGGGACAGGTCAATTCACCCCTCCACTTT. It codes for CSATVPGQVNSPLHF.